This T cell receptor beta chain was captured in a study of T cell repertoires in cytomegalovirus infection. Overall study results and limits: In two of eight donors, the top clonotype was HLA-C-restricted CMV-specific.

MiXCR was run by TCRdb on the reads, yielding one entry per CDR3 protein. In the table there are 250,000 to 300,000 distinct CDR3 sequences, approximately 13% of which are singletons. CDR3 size: 14 residues. J lost 4 bases, V lost 0 bases, and 0 bases had no gene match. Germline assignment: CDR1 LNHNV and CDR2 YYDKDF (reference sequence). This clonotype was found many times. The target antigen is unknown. The J gene is TRBJ2-4, the V gene TRBV15; 7 nucleotides align to TRBD1. This clonotype was sampled from a human donor in good health (CMV status not recorded). Some clones in this sample may be carry-over from other donors' samples. Specimen: PBMCs. CDR3 DNA sequence: TGTGCCACCAGCAGAGACAGGGGGAAAAACATTCAGTACTTC. Amino acid sequence: CATSRDRGKNIQYF.